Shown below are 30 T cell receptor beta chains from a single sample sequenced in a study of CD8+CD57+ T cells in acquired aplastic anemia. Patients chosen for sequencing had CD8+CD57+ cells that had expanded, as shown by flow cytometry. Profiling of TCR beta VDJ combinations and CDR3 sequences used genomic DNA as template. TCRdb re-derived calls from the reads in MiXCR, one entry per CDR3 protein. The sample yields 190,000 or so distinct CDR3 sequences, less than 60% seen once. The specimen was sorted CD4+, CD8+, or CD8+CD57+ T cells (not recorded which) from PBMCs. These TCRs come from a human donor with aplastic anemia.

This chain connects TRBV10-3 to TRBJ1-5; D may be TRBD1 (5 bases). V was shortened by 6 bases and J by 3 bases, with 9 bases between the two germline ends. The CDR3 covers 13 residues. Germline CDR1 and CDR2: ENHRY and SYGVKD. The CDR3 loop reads CAIRGRVNQPQHF. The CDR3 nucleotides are TGTGCCATCAGGGGACGTGTCAATCAGCCCCAGCATTTT.

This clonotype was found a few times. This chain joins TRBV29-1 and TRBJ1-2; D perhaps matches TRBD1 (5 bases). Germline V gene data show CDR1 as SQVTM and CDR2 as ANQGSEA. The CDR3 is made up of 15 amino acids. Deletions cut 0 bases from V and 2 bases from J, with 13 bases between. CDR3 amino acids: CSVEDQGSPNYGYTF. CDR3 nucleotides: TGCAGCGTTGAAGATCAGGGCAGCCCAAACTATGGCTACACCTTC.

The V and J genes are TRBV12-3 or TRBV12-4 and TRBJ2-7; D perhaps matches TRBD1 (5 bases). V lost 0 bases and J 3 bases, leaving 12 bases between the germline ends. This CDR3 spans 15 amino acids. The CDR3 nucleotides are TGTGCCAGCAGTTTAGCGAGCAGGGCGGACTACGAGCAGTACTTC. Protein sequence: CASSLASRADYEQYF.

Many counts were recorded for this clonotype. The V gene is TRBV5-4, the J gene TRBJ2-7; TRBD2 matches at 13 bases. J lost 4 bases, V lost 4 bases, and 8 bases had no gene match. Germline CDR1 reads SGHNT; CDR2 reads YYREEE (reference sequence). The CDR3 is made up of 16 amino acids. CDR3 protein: CASSMTGTSGTYEQYF. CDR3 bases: TGTGCCAGCAGCATGACCGGGACTAGCGGGACATACGAGCAGTACTTC.

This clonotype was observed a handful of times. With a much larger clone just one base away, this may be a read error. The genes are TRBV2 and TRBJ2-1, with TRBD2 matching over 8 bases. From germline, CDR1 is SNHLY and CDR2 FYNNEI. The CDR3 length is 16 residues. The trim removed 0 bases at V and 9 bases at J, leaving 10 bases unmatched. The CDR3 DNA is TGTGCCAGCAGTGAAGCGCCCAGCGGGAGTGACTGTGAGCAGTTCTTC. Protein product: CASSEAPSGSDCEQFF.

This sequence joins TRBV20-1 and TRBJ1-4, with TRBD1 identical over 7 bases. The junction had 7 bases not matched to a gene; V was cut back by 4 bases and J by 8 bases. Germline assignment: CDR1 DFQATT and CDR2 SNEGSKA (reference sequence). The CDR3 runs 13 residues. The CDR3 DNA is TGCAGTGCTAACGTCAGGGGGGCGGAAAAACTGTTTTTT. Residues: CSANVRGAEKLFF.

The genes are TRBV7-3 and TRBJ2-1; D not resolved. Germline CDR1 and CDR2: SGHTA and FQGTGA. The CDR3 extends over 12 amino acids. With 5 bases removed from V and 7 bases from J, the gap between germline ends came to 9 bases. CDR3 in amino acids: CASSARWNEQFF. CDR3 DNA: TGTGCCAGCAGCGCGCGTTGGAATGAGCAGTTCTTC.

The CDR3 nucleotides read TGTGCCAGCAGCTTAGGGGGATGGCGGGATAGGCAAGAGACCCAGTACTTC. Its translation: CASSLGGWRDRQETQYF. The V gene is TRBV7-2, the J gene TRBJ2-5; the D gene is possibly TRBD2 (6 bases). Germline loops: CDR1 SGHTA, CDR2 FQGNSA. There are 17 residues in the CDR3. Trimming left V 1 base short and J 2 bases short, with 17 bases between.

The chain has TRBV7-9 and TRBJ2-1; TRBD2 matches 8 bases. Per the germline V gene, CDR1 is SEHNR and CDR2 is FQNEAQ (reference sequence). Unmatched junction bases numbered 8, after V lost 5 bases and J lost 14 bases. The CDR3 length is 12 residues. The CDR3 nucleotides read TGTGCCAGCAGCGCCGGCGGGGGGACGGAGTTCTTC. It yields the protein CASSAGGGTEFF.

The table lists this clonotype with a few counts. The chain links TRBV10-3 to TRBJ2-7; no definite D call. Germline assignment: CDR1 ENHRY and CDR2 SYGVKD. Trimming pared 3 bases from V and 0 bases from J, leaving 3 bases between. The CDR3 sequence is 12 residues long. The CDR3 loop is CAISDASYEQYF. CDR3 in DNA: TGTGCCATCAGTGATGCCTCCTACGAGCAGTACTTC.

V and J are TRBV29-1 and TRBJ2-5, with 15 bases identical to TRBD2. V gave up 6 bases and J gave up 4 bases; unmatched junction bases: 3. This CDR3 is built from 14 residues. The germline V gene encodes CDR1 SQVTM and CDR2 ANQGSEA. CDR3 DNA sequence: TGCAGCGTGGGGGGACTAGCGGGAGGAGAGACCCAGTACTTC. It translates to CSVGGLAGGETQYF.

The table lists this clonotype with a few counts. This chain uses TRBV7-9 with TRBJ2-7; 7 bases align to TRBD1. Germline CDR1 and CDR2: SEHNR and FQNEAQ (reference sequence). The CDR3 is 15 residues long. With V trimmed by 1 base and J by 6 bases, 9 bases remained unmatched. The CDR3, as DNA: TGTGCCAGCAGCTTAGAGGGACAGCATCCTTGCGAGCAGTACTTC. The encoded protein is CASSLEGQHPCEQYF.

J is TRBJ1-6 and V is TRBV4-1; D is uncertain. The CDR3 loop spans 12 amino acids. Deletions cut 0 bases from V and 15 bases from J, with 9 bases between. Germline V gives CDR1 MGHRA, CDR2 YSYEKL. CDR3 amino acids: CASSQDPSGLHF. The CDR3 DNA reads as TGCGCCAGCAGCCAAGATCCGTCTGGCCTCCACTTT.

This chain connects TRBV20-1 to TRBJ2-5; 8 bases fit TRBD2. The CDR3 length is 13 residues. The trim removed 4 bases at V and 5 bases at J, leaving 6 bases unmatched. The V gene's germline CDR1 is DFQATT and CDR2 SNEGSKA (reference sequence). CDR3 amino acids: CSATGGPHETQYF. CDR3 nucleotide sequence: TGCAGTGCTACGGGGGGGCCCCACGAGACCCAGTACTTC.

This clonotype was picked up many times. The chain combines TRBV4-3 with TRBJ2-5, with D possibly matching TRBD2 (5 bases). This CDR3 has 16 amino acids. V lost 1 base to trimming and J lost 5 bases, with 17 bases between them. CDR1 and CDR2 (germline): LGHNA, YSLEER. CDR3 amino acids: CASSQASTGYEETQYF. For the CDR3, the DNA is TGCGCCAGCAGCCAAGCTTCGACGGGATACGAGGAGACCCAGTACTTC.

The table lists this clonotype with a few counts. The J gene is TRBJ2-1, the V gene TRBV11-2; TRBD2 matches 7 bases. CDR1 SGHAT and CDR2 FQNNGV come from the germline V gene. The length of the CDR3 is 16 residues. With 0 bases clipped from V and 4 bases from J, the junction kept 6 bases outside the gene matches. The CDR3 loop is CASSLELAGVYNEQFF. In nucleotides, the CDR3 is TGTGCCAGCAGCTTAGAACTTGCGGGGGTATACAATGAGCAGTTCTTC.

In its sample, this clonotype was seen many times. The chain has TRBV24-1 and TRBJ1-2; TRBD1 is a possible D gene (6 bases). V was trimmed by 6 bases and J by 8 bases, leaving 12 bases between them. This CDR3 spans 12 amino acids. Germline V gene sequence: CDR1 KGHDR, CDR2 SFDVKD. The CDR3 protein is CATSFQGQGYTF. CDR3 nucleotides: TGTGCCACCAGTTTTCAGGGGCAAGGCTACACCTTC.

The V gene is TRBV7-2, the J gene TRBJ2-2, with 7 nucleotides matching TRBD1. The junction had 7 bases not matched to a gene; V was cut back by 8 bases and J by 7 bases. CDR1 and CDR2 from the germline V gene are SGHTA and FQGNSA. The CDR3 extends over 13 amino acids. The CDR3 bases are TGTGCCAGCGGCCAGGGGGAGTACGGGGAGCTGTTTTTT. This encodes CASGQGEYGELFF.

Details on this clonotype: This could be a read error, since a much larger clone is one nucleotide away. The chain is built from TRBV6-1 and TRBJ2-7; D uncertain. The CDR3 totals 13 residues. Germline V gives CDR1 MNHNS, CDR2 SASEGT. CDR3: CASSPSPSYEQHF. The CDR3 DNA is TGTGCCAGCAGCCCCTCACCCTCCTACGAGCAGCACTTC.

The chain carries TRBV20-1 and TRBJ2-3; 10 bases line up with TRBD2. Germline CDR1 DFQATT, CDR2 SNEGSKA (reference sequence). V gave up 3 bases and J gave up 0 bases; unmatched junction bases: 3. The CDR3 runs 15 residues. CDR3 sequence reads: CSASQLAGSTDTQYF. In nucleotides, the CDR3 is TGCAGTGCTAGTCAACTAGCGGGGAGCACAGATACGCAGTATTTT.

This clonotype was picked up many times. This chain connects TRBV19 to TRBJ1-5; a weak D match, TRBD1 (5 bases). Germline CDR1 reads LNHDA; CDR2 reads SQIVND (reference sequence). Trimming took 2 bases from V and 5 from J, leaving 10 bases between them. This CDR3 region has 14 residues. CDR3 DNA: TGTGCCAGTAGTATAAAAAACAGGCATCAGCCCCAGCATTTT. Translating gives CASSIKNRHQPQHF.

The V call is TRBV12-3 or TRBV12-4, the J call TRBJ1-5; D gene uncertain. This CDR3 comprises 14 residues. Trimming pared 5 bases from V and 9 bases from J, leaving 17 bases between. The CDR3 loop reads CASSPTAFNGPQHF. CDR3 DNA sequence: TGTGCCAGCAGTCCCACAGCATTCAATGGGCCCCAGCATTTT.

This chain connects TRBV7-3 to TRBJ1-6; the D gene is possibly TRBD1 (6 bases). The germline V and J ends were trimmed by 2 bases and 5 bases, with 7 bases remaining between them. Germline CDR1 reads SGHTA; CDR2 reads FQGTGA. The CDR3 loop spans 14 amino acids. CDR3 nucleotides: TGTGCCAGCAGCTTAGGACAGAATAATTCACCCCTCCACTTT. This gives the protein CASSLGQNNSPLHF. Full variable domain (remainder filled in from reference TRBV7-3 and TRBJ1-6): GAGVSQTPSNKVTEKGKYVELRCDPISGHTALYWYRQSLGQGPEFLIYFQGTGAADDSGLPNDRFFAVRPEGSVSTLKIQRTERGDSAVYLCASSLGQNNSPLHFGNGTRLTVT.

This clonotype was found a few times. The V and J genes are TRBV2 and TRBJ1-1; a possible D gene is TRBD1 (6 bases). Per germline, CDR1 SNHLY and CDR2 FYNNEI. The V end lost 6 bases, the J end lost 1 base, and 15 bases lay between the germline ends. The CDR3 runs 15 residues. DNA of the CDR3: TGTGCCAGCAGCTGGGGGCAGGGGTCGAACACTGAAGCTTTCTTT. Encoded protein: CASSWGQGSNTEAFF.

CDR3 sequence reads: CSGNGTAYNSPLHF. In DNA, the CDR3 is TGCAGTGGGAACGGGACAGCGTATAATTCACCCCTCCACTTT. The chain couples TRBV20-1 to TRBJ1-6; 7 nucleotides agree with TRBD1. The CDR3 consists of 14 residues. Looked up from germline, CDR1 is DFQATT and CDR2 is SNEGSKA (reference sequence). Losses at the gene ends were 7 bases for V and 4 bases for J; bases not matched to a gene: 7.

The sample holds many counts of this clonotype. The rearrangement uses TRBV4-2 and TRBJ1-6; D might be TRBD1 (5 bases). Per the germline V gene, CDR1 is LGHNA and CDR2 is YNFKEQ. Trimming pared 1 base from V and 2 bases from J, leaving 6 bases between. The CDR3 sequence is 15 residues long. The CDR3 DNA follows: TGTGCCAGCAGCCAAGGGGGCACCTATAATTCACCCCTCCACTTT. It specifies CASSQGGTYNSPLHF.

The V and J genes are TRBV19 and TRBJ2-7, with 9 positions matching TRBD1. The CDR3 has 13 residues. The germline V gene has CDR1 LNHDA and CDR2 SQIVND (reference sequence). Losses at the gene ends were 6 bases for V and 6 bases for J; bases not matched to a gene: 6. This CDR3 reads CASRFRQGGEQYF. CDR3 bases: TGTGCCAGTAGGTTTCGACAGGGGGGCGAGCAGTACTTC. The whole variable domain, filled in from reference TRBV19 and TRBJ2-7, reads DGGITQSPKYLFRKEGQNVTLSCEQNLNHDAMYWYRQDPGQGLRLIYYSQIVNDFQKGDIAEGYSVSREKKESFPLTVTSAQKNPTAFYLCASRFRQGGEQYFGPGTRLTVT.

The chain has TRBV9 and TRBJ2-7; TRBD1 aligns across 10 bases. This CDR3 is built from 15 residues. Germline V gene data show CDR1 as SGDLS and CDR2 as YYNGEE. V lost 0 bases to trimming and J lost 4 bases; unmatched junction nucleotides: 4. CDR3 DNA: TGTGCCAGCAGCGTAGGACAGGGGGCCTCGTACGAGCAGTACTTC. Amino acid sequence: CASSVGQGASYEQYF.

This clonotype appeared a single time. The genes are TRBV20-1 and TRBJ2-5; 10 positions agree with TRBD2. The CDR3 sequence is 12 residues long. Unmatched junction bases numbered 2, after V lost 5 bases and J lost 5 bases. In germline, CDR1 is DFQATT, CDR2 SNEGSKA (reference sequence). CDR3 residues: CSALAGVETQYF. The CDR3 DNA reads TGCAGTGCTCTAGCGGGAGTGGAGACCCAGTACTTC.

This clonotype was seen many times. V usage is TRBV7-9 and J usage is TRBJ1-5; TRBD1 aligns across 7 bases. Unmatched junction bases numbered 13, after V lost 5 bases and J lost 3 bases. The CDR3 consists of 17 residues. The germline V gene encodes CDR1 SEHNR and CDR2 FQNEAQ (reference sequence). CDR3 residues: CASSIYRTGSDNQPQHF. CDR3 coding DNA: TGTGCCAGCAGCATTTATCGGACAGGTTCCGACAATCAGCCCCAGCATTTT.